A single sample is the source of the 10 T cell receptor beta chains below, sequenced in a study of T-cell reconstitution after alpha-beta-depleted transplantation in children. As it was prepared, the TCRbeta library received unique molecular identifiers. TCRdb passed the PCR reads through MiXCR, listing each CDR3 protein once. The sample records under 750,000 distinct CDR3 sequences, more than 20% being singletons. Sequenced here: PBMCs, mostly from graft donor cells, sampled 360 days after TCRalphabeta/CD19-depleted stem cell transplant. These receptors all come from a boy in the first two years of life who had a stem cell transplant for acute myeloid leukemia, so the T cells may come from the graft donor.

This clonotype was detected a few times. The chain is built from TRBV11-2 and TRBJ1-5; tentatively, D is TRBD1 (6 bases). From germline, CDR1 is SGHAT and CDR2 FQNNGV. V was pared by 1 base and J by 4 bases, with 14 bases between. There are 16 residues in the CDR3. The CDR3 spells CASSLVSGVTNQPQHF. DNA of the CDR3: TGTGCCAGCAGCTTAGTCTCAGGGGTGACGAATCAGCCCCAGCATTTT.

The chain employs TRBV10-3 and TRBJ2-3; unclear D gene. V was cut by 2 bases and J by 5 bases, with 5 bases left in between. This CDR3 is 12 amino acids long. In germline, CDR1 is ENHRY, CDR2 SYGVKD. Here the CDR3 reads CAISEIGDTQYF. In DNA form, the CDR3 reads TGTGCCATCAGTGAGATAGGAGATACGCAGTATTTT.

This clonotype has just a few counts. This rearrangement joins TRBV11-2 to TRBJ1-1; D is unclear. Germline-derived CDR1 and CDR2 are SGHAT and FQNNGV. This CDR3 is 13 amino acids long. V lost 0 bases and J lost 6, with 8 bases in between. CDR3: CASSLERFAEAFF. CDR3 in DNA: TGTGCCAGCAGCTTAGAGAGGTTTGCTGAAGCTTTCTTT.

The chain recombines TRBV9 with TRBJ1-2; 9 positions agree with TRBD1. The germline V gene has CDR1 SGDLS and CDR2 YYNGEE. V lost 4 bases and J lost 2; bases outside the gene matches: 0. This CDR3 region has 13 residues. For the CDR3, the DNA is TGTGCCAGCAGCACAGGGGGCAACTATGGCTACACCTTC. Translated: CASSTGGNYGYTF.

This clonotype was seen more than once but under ten times. The chain joins TRBV20-1 to TRBJ1-3; 10 nucleotides align to TRBD1. J lost 4 bases, V lost 4 bases, and 4 bases had no gene match. Germline V lookup: CDR1 DFQATT, CDR2 SNEGSKA (reference sequence). The CDR3 spans 14 residues. The DNA of the CDR3 is TGCAGTGCTACGGGACAGGGGTCCGGAAACACCATATATTTT. Protein sequence: CSATGQGSGNTIYF.

This clonotype came up many times. The chain recombines TRBV7-2 with TRBJ2-7, with 8 bases aligning to TRBD2. V was pared by 6 bases and J by 3 bases, with 7 bases of the junction left unmatched. This CDR3 is 14 amino acids long. The germline V gene encodes CDR1 SGHTA and CDR2 FQGNSA. The CDR3 nucleotides are TGTGCCAGCAGACCCACTAGCGGTCTCTACGAGCAGTACTTC. Translated, it gives CASRPTSGLYEQYF.

The chain links TRBV6-1 to TRBJ2-7, with 9 positions matching TRBD1. V trimming: 8 bases; J trimming: 6 bases; junction bases outside the gene matches: 8. The CDR3 is 13 amino acids. The germline V gene has CDR1 MNHNS and CDR2 SASEGT. CDR3 protein: CASCGTGLREQYF. For the CDR3, the DNA is TGTGCCAGCTGCGGGACAGGGCTTCGCGAGCAGTACTTC.

This clonotype occurred many times. The chain carries TRBV25-1 and TRBJ2-3, with 7 bases identical to TRBD1. The CDR3 totals 16 residues. V was pared by 5 bases and J by 1 base, with 9 bases of the junction left unmatched. CDR1 is MGHDK and CDR2 is SYGVNS in the germline V gene. Here the CDR3 DNA reads TGTGCCAGCAGTTCCCGATTAGGGGGCGGCACAGATACGCAGTATTTT. Translating gives CASSSRLGGGTDTQYF.

This clonotype showed up just a few times. The chain is built from TRBV6-2 or TRBV6-3 and TRBJ2-5, with D tentatively TRBD1 or TRBD2 (5 bases each). The CDR3 sequence is 14 residues long. Trimming took 11 bases from V and 4 from J, leaving 20 bases between them. CDR1 and CDR2 (germline): MNHEY, SVGEGT. CDR3 DNA: TGTGCCGGCTCAACGGGACCCGACGGAGAGACCCAGTACTTC. This codes for CAGSTGPDGETQYF.

This chain uses TRBV28 with TRBJ2-7; possibly TRBD2 for D (5 bases). The CDR3 length is 15 residues. Germline assignment: CDR1 MDHEN and CDR2 SYDVKM. Trimming cost V 6 bases and J 3 bases, with 18 bases left between them. CDR3 DNA: TGTGCCAGCAGCCAAGGACTCCGCTTAGGCTACGAGCAGTACGTC. It translates to CASSQGLRLGYEQYV.